The 28 T cell receptor beta chains presented below share a single source sample, sequenced in a study of cytomegalovirus exposure and HLA in healthy donors. The PCR had 60 Vbeta and 13 Jbeta primers. Here immunoSEQ multiplex PCR was the method, and the copy in TCRdb shows in-frame clones only, minus some. Here the sample spans 150,000 to 200,000 clones, 70% to 90% being singletons. The material sequenced was PBMCs. These receptors were taken from a woman under 30 in good health and CMV-seropositive.

The chain employs TRBV11-2 and TRBJ2-1; D perhaps matches TRBD2 (5 bases). Between the trimmed V and J ends, which lost 7 bases and 12 bases, there was a span of 16 bases. The CDR3 is 12 residues long. Germline CDR1 and CDR2: SGHAT and FQNNGV. The CDR3 DNA sequence: TGTGCCAGCACCTCTCCCCGGGGTCGGCAGTTCTTC. Translation: CASTSPRGRQFF.

The gene calls are TRBV27 and TRBJ1-6; 7 bases fit TRBD1. The V gene's germline CDR1 is MNHEY and CDR2 SMNVEV (reference sequence). The ends lost 6 bases at V and 5 bases at J; junction bases unmatched: 4. CDR3 length equals 14 residues. CDR3 bases: TGTGCCAGCAGACTAGGGGGCCATAATTCACCCCTCCACTTT. It is translated as CASRLGGHNSPLHF.

J is TRBJ2-6 and V is TRBV5-1, with 8 bases that match TRBD2. V shed 3 bases and J 3 bases; nucleotides not matched to a gene: 14. The CDR3 loop spans 19 amino acids. Germline V gives CDR1 SGHRS, CDR2 YFSETQ. The CDR3 loop is CASSSPGGGLVGGANVLTF. The CDR3 DNA sequence: TGCGCCAGCAGCTCACCGGGAGGGGGACTAGTAGGTGGGGCCAACGTCCTGACTTTC.

The V and J genes are TRBV5-6 and TRBJ1-4, with a tentative D call TRBD1 (5 bases). With 2 bases removed from V and 5 bases from J, the gap between germline ends came to 10 bases. CDR1 and CDR2 from the germline V gene are SGHDT and YYEEEE. The CDR3 extends over 14 amino acids. The DNA of the CDR3 is TGTGCCAGCAGCTTAAGACAGTGGAATGAAAAACTGTTTTTT. It codes for CASSLRQWNEKLFF.

The rearrangement uses TRBV5-1 and TRBJ2-7; a possible D gene is TRBD1 (5 bases). The CDR3 length is 13 residues. Per germline, CDR1 SGHRS and CDR2 YFSETQ. CDR3 nucleotide sequence: TGTGCCAGCAGCTCACCTCACATGGGGCAGCAGTACGTC. It yields the protein CASSSPHMGQQYV.

The rearrangement uses TRBV19 and TRBJ2-7; TRBD1 matches 9 bases. Germline trimming cut 6 bases from V and 4 bases from J; bases unmatched to any gene: 10. This CDR3 has 15 amino acids. Germline V CDR1 and CDR2: LNHDA, SQIVND (reference sequence). In DNA form, the CDR3 reads TGTGCCAGTAGCCCCGTGTTGGGACAGGGATACGAGCAGTACGTC. Protein sequence: CASSPVLGQGYEQYV.

The chain recombines TRBV4-3 with TRBJ1-1; tentative D call: TRBD1 (5 bases). Trimming left V 4 bases short and J 9 bases short, with 18 bases between. CDR1 and CDR2 (germline): LGHNA, YSLEER. The CDR3 spans 14 residues. CDR3 DNA: TGCGCCAGCAGCCGACCCCGAGAGGACACCAAAGCTTTCTTT. Protein product: CASSRPREDTKAFF.

The V gene is TRBV5-6, the J gene TRBJ1-2; TRBD1 might be the D (6 bases). V was shortened by 5 bases and J by 6 bases, with 17 bases between the two germline ends. Germline V gene data show CDR1 as SGHDT and CDR2 as YYEEEE. CDR3 length: 14 amino acids. The CDR3, as DNA: TGTGCCAGCAGTATGGGGGTTCAGGGGAATGGCTACACCTTC. Translation gives CASSMGVQGNGYTF.

V gene TRBV6-1 combines with J gene TRBJ2-3; tentatively, D is TRBD2 (7 bases). The CDR3 sequence is 15 residues long. V lost 3 bases to trimming and J lost 4 bases, with 14 bases between them. CDR1 and CDR2 (germline): MNHNS, SASEGT. CDR3 DNA: TGTGCCAGCAGTGACCAAGGGGGGGCCCCAGATACGCAGTATTTT. Translating it yields CASSDQGGAPDTQYF.

The chain combines TRBV9 with TRBJ2-3; D is unresolved. CDR1 and CDR2 from the germline V gene are SGDLS and YYNGEE. Trimming removed 2 bases from V and 6 bases from J, with 13 bases in between. The CDR3 length is 14 residues. The CDR3 sequence: CASSVPDQADTQYF. The CDR3 nucleotides read TGTGCCAGCAGCGTCCCCGACCAGGCGGATACGCAGTATTTT.

CDR3 nucleotide sequence: TGTGCCATCAGTGATACAGCCATCTCTGGAAACACCATATATTTT. This sequence encodes CAISDTAISGNTIYF. This chain links TRBV10-3 with TRBJ1-3; D gene unclear. Germline values: CDR1 ENHRY, CDR2 SYGVKD. The CDR3 is 15 amino acids. V shed 3 bases and J shed 0 bases, with 9 bases lying between them.

This clone showed up just a few times. The gene calls are TRBV6-5 and TRBJ1-1; D is ambiguous. Trimming pared 6 bases from V and 12 bases from J, leaving 8 bases between. This CDR3 is built from 9 residues. Germline values: CDR1 MNHEY, CDR2 SVGAGI. The CDR3 protein is CASSPSTFF. In DNA, the CDR3 is TGTGCCAGCAGCCCGAGCACTTTCTTT.

Concerning this clone itself: A read error may produce the germline difference seen at one junction end. The rearrangement uses TRBV4-2 and TRBJ1-4; 9 bases are a match to TRBD1. CDR1 and CDR2 (germline): LGHNA, YNFKEQ. CDR3 length: 16 residues. DNA of the CDR3: TGTGCCAGCAGCAAAGAACAGGGGGCGATTAGGGAAAAACTGTTTTTT. It specifies CASSKEQGAIREKLFF.

This chain joins TRBV7-8 and TRBJ1-4; the D is unclear. The V end was cut by 7 bases, the J end by 0 bases, with 21 bases between. The CDR3 contains 18 residues. In germline, CDR1 is SGHVS, CDR2 FQNEAQ. The CDR3 protein is CASKRRGLPLTTNEKLFF. The CDR3 DNA reads as TGTGCCAGCAAGCGCCGGGGTCTCCCTCTGACAACTAATGAAAAACTGTTTTTT.

The chain is built from TRBV9 and TRBJ2-1, with 9 bases identical to TRBD1. The CDR3 is made up of 14 amino acids. The germline V gene has CDR1 SGDLS and CDR2 YYNGEE. J was trimmed by 4 bases and V by 5 bases; bases with no gene match: 4. The CDR3 region is CASSPGTGYNEQFF. The CDR3 DNA follows: TGTGCCAGCAGTCCCGGGACAGGGTACAATGAGCAGTTCTTC.

This clone was counted between two and nine times. This rearrangement joins TRBV6-4 to TRBJ2-3; 8 bases align to TRBD1. Germline V gene data show CDR1 as MRHNA and CDR2 as SNTAGT. The CDR3 covers 15 residues. The V gene end was trimmed by 3 bases and the J gene end by 5 bases; junction bases not matched to a gene: 7. This CDR3 reads CASSEVSGGGDTQYF. The CDR3, as DNA: TGTGCCAGCAGTGAAGTTTCAGGGGGCGGAGATACGCAGTATTTT.

The chain employs TRBV30 and TRBJ1-2; D call uncertain. CDR1 is GTSNPN and CDR2 is SVGIG in the germline V gene (reference sequence). Trimming shortened V by 2 bases and J by 7 bases, and 11 bases separated the two germline ends. The length of the CDR3 is 12 residues. The CDR3 DNA sequence: TGTGCCTGGAGTCAAGGCGGGGTTGGCTACACCTTC. Translation gives CAWSQGGVGYTF.

This chain connects TRBV19 to TRBJ2-2; D might be TRBD1 (6 bases). CDR1 and CDR2 (germline): LNHDA, SQIVND (reference sequence). The CDR3 is 15 amino acids. Between the trimmed V and J ends, which lost 5 bases and 1 base, there was a span of 11 bases. CDR3 nucleotides: TGTGCCAGTAGTGACTACAGGGTGAACACCGGGGAGCTGTTTTTT. This sequence encodes CASSDYRVNTGELFF. The full variable domain, its missing parts supplied by reference TRBV19 and TRBJ2-2, is DGGITQSPKYLFRKEGQNVTLSCEQNLNHDAMYWYRQDPGQGLRLIYYSQIVNDFQKGDIAEGYSVSREKKESFPLTVTSAQKNPTAFYLCASSDYRVNTGELFFGEGSRLTVL.

The V call is TRBV6-4, the J call TRBJ2-1; 7 bases match TRBD2. The CDR3 loop spans 12 amino acids. CDR1 and CDR2 (germline): MRHNA, SNTAGT. The V and J ends lost 0 bases and 10 bases, in that order; junction bases with no gene match: 0. The DNA for the CDR3 is TGTGCCAGCAGTGACTCGGGACTAGAGCAGTTCTTC. This translates into CASSDSGLEQFF.

Only a few counts were recorded for this clone. V usage is TRBV28 and J usage is TRBJ1-2; D is undetermined. V was cut by 7 bases and J by 0 bases, with 15 bases left in between. Germline V gene sequence: CDR1 MDHEN, CDR2 SYDVKM. The CDR3 consists of 15 residues. The CDR3 DNA sequence: TGTGCCAGCAAAGGAGGAAATGCCGCTAACTATGGCTACACCTTC. Its translation: CASKGGNAANYGYTF.

As to this clone: Other nucleotide sequences from this sample produce the same CDR3. This chain joins TRBV27 and TRBJ1-6; D remains unclear. V dropped 1 base and J dropped 9 bases, with 22 bases sitting between them. This CDR3 is built from 18 residues. Germline V gives CDR1 MNHEY, CDR2 SMNVEV (reference sequence). The CDR3 DNA is TGTGCCAGCAGTTTATGGGGTTGGACGGGAAGGAGCTCTTCACCCCTCCACTTT. Its protein product is CASSLWGWTGRSSSPLHF.

This chain joins TRBV4-3 and TRBJ2-3, with 12 bases fitting TRBD2. With V trimmed by 1 base and J by 2 bases, 1 base remained unmatched. CDR1 LGHNA and CDR2 YSLEER come from the germline V gene. CDR3 length: 16 amino acids. The CDR3 DNA sequence: TGCGCCAGCAGCCAAGGACTAGCGGGGGACACAGATACGCAGTATTTT. It translates to CASSQGLAGDTDTQYF.

The chain recombines TRBV18 with TRBJ2-3; 8 bases match TRBD1. From germline, CDR1 is KGHSH and CDR2 LQKENI. Trimming took 5 bases from V and 4 from J; bases not matched to a gene: 8. This CDR3 contains 15 residues. CDR3 DNA: TGTGCCAGCTCAAGGTCAGGGGGCCTGGCAGATACGCAGTATTTT. Its protein product is CASSRSGGLADTQYF.

The V call is TRBV29-1, the J call TRBJ1-3, with D uncertain. CDR1 and CDR2 from the germline V gene are SQVTM and ANQGSEA. This CDR3 spans 11 amino acids. V shed 4 bases and J shed 4 bases, with 5 bases lying between them. The CDR3 nucleotides are TGCAGCGTTGCCCAGGGAAACACCATATATTTT. Amino acid sequence: CSVAQGNTIYF.

This clone was seen more than once but under ten times. The chain combines TRBV30 with TRBJ1-1; 9 bases fit TRBD1. The CDR3 consists of 15 residues. Germline V lookup: CDR1 GTSNPN, CDR2 SVGIG (reference sequence). The trim removed 3 bases at V and 0 bases at J, leaving 5 bases unmatched. Here the CDR3 reads CAWREGQGMNTEAFF. The CDR3 DNA is TGTGCCTGGAGGGAGGGACAGGGCATGAACACTGAAGCTTTCTTT.

The DNA of the CDR3 is TGTGCCAGCAGTTACTCGAAGGGGCAGCCCCAGCATTTT. Amino acid sequence: CASSYSKGQPQHF. This chain connects TRBV6-5 to TRBJ1-5, with D maybe TRBD1 (5 bases). V was cut by 0 bases and J by 7 bases, with 7 bases left in between. This CDR3 contains 13 residues. The germline V gene has CDR1 MNHEY and CDR2 SVGAGI.

The chain employs TRBV6-4 and TRBJ2-5; possible D gene TRBD1, 5 bases. V gave up 3 bases and J gave up 2 bases, with 13 bases separating them. Germline loops: CDR1 MRHNA, CDR2 SNTAGT. The CDR3 contains 15 residues. CDR3 DNA: TGTGCCAGCAGTGAGAGGTCAGGGTCACAAGAGACCCAGTACTTC. Translating gives CASSERSGSQETQYF.

The rearrangement uses TRBV7-9 and TRBJ1-4; 8 bases map to TRBD1. V lost 4 bases and J lost 7; bases outside the gene matches: 8. CDR1 is SEHNR, CDR2 FQNEAQ, per germline (reference sequence). The CDR3 has 15 residues. CDR3 sequence: CASSSGQGKAEKLFF. The DNA for the CDR3 is TGTGCCAGCAGCTCTGGACAGGGTAAAGCTGAAAAACTGTTTTTT.